This T cell receptor beta chain was sequenced in a study of shared clonotypes between healthy human individuals. Study results and caveats: When naive CD4 clonotypes were compared across several donors, around 4.6% were shared. Since donors were few, the genetic and exposure-history diversity represented was limited.

Remarks on this clone: Its antigen is not known.

Authors' analysis steps: For the immunoSEQ data, sequences were junction-only without quality scores, so filtering differed. Sequencing was performed with immunoSEQ multiplex PCR; in TCRdb, only in-frame clones are kept and a portion is missing. V and J calls and clone size are given by that table; D and trimming were obtained from the DNA. The table has over 2 million clones, about 95% seen once; the top ten hold roughly 1%. Naive CD8 cells lacked CD45RO and underwent positive selection for CCR7, leaving out terminally differentiated effector memory CD45RA+ cells. All donors qualified as healthy HIV-negative adults and had experienced no recent acute infections or vaccinations. This receptor was obtained from a man in his late teens or twenties in good health. Source material: naive CD8+ T cells sorted from blood.

The chain's CDR3 is CASSPWLVNSYEQYF. In DNA, the CDR3 is TGTGCCAGCAGTCCCTGGCTAGTTAACTCCTACGAGCAGTACTTC. The rearrangement uses TRBV2 and TRBJ2-7; D call uncertain. Looked up from germline, CDR1 is SNHLY and CDR2 is FYNNEI. The CDR3 has 15 residues. Trimming pared 5 bases from V and 0 bases from J, leaving 14 bases between.